Listed below are T cell receptor beta chains from one sample, sequenced in a study of blood T cell repertoires in COVID-19. Profiling relied on immunoSEQ multiplex PCR, and the TCRdb table lists in-frame clones only, not all of them. The data show 25,000 to 30,000 clones, about 80% seen once. The specimen was peripheral blood. The receptor set was obtained from a woman aged 65 to 85 with acute or convalescent COVID-19. The CDR3 runs from the conserved cysteine through the conserved F or W. The D gene is left open where the match is weak. Size values are once, few and many counts, or a class for expanded clones, and some rows have none.

TRBJ1-4,.,.,TRBV19,TGTGCCAGTAGTTCCATTCGGTCCGGGAGGGAAAATGAAAAACTGTTTTTT,CASSSIRSGRENEKLFF
TRBJ2-7,.,.,TRBV24-1,TGTGCCACCTCGGACAGTCGAAGGGGCGAGCAGTACTTC,CATSDSRRGEQYF
TRBJ1-1,TRBD1,.,TRBV28,TGTGCCAGCAGTTTTCGGTCAGGGGGCAAGGGGAACACTGAAGCTTTCTTT,CASSFRSGGKGNTEAFF
TRBJ2-5,.,.,TRBV11-2,TGTGCCAGCAGCTTCTCCGGTGGCGTGGGAGGCGGGGAGACCCAGTACTTC,CASSFSGGVGGGETQYF
TRBJ2-1,TRBD1,few,TRBV24-1,TGTGCCACCAGTGAAGCCCAGGGGGACTCCTACAATGAGCAGTTCTTC,CATSEAQGDSYNEQFF
TRBJ2-2,TRBD2,.,TRBV2,TGTGCCAGCGGACTAGCGGGAGTTGGGACCGGGGAGCTGTTTTTT,CASGLAGVGTGELFF
TRBJ2-7,TRBD2,few,TRBV7-8,TGTGCCAGCAGCTTCCTAGCGGGGGGCTACGAGCAGTACTTC,CASSFLAGGYEQYF
TRBJ2-3,TRBD1,.,TRBV6-6,TGTGCCAGCAGCCCCGGACAGGGGGAAAATACGCAGTATTTT,CASSPGQGENTQYF
TRBJ2-5,.,.,TRBV13,TGTGCCAGCAGCCCTCAGACTAGTCGGGAGACCCAGTACTTC,CASSPQTSRETQYF
TRBJ1-1,.,.,TRBV29-1,TGCAGCGTTGAGCATGTGGGGAGAAAAACTGAAGCTTTCTTT,CSVEHVGRKTEAFF
TRBJ2-3,TRBD2,.,TRBV5-1,TGCGCCAGCAGCGTGACTAGCGGAGGCACAGATACGCAGTATTTT,CASSVTSGGTDTQYF
TRBJ2-1,TRBD2,.,TRBV10-2,TGCGCCAGCAGTGAGCTAAAGCGGGGGTTGTTAAATGAGCAGTTCTTC,CASSELKRGLLNEQFF
TRBJ2-1,TRBD2,.,TRBV7-2,TGTGCCAGCAGCTTAGGGGGGACTAGCGGACAGAAGCAGTTCTTC,CASSLGGTSGQKQFF
TRBJ2-7,TRBD2,.,TRBV19,TGTGCCAGTAGTCCGGGACTAAACTCCTACGAGCAGTACTTC,CASSPGLNSYEQYF
TRBJ2-7,TRBD1,.,TRBV5-1,TGCGCCAGCAGCTCCTCCGGGACAGCGTACGAGCAGTACTTC,CASSSSGTAYEQYF
TRBJ2-5,.,.,TRBV5-1,TGCGCCAGCAGCATTCGAGAGACCCAGTACTTC,CASSIRETQYF
TRBJ2-3,.,.,TRBV27,TGTGCCAGCAGTTTAGATGCGGGGACGGGGCGTGGGACGCAGTATTTT,CASSLDAGTGRGTQYF
TRBJ2-2,.,.,TRBV7-3,TGTGCCAGCAGGTTGGCCTCCGGGCAGGGCGGGGAGCTGTTTTTT,CASRLASGQGGELFF
TRBJ2-7,TRBD2,.,TRBV5-6,TGTGCCAGCAGCTTAGGACTAGCGGGAGTACGGGCCTACGAGCAGTACTTC,CASSLGLAGVRAYEQYF
TRBJ2-5,TRBD1,few,TRBV13,TGTGCCAGCAGCAGCGGACAGGGGCGAACGCAAGAGACCCAGTACTTC,CASSSGQGRTQETQYF
TRBJ2-1,.,.,TRBV7-2,TGTGCCAGCAGCTTCGGACAGTCTTACAATGAGCAGTTCTTC,CASSFGQSYNEQFF
TRBJ2-1,.,few,TRBV9,TGTGCCAGCAACCTAGATTCCCCCAATGAGCAGTTCTTC,CASNLDSPNEQFF
TRBJ2-3,TRBD1,.,TRBV27,TGTGCCAGCAGGCGACAGGGTAGGACAGATACGCAGTATTTT,CASRRQGRTDTQYF
TRBJ2-7,.,.,TRBV28,TGTGCCAGCTCCGACAGAATCTCCTACGAGCAGTACTTC,CASSDRISYEQYF
TRBJ2-2,TRBD2,.,TRBV28,TGTGCCAGCAGTTGGACTAGCATCACCGGGGAGCTGTTTTTT,CASSWTSITGELFF
TRBJ1-3,.,.,TRBV6-5,TGTGCCAGCAGCCTGCATAGTAATCGAAACACCATATATTTT,CASSLHSNRNTIYF
TRBJ2-5,.,.,TRBV4-3,TGCGCCAGCAGCCAAGCTTCGGGTAGCGGAGAGACCCAGTACTTC,CASSQASGSGETQYF
TRBJ2-1,TRBD1,.,TRBV3-1/TRBV3-2,TGTGCCAGCAGGCCGCAGGGGGCTACCTACAATGAGCAGTTCTTC,CASRPQGATYNEQFF
TRBJ2-7,.,.,TRBV3-1/TRBV3-2,TGTGCCAGCAGCCAAGATGCAGTCTCCTACGAGCAGTACTTC,CASSQDAVSYEQYF
TRBJ2-1,TRBD1,.,TRBV6-5,TGTGCCGTAACCTGGACAGGGGACAATGAGCAGTTCTTC,CAVTWTGDNEQFF
TRBJ1-4,TRBD1,.,TRBV7-2,TGTGCCAGCAGTCCACCCGGGACAGGCCCAAATGAAAAACTGTTTTTT,CASSPPGTGPNEKLFF
TRBJ2-5,.,.,TRBV28,TGTGCCAGCAGTCTGGCCGTGGCAGAGACCCAGTACTTC,CASSLAVAETQYF
TRBJ2-5,.,.,TRBV7-8,TGTGCCAGCAGCCGACATGGGGAGAGGGAGACCCAGTACTTC,CASSRHGERETQYF
TRBJ2-7,TRBD2,.,TRBV7-2,TGTGCCAGCAGCTTAGAGACTAGCGGGAGCCGCCGCTCCTACGAGCAGTACTTC,CASSLETSGSRRSYEQYF
TRBJ1-3,.,.,TRBV7-9,TGTGCCACACATTCGACAGCTCAATTTTCTGGAAACACCATATATTTT,CATHSTAQFSGNTIYF
TRBJ2-4,.,once,TRBV27,TGTGCCAGCAGTTTCCAGGGCCCCGATAATTACATTCAGTACTTC,CASSFQGPDNYIQYF
TRBJ1-2,TRBD1,.,TRBV28,TGTGCCAGCAGTCCCAGCCTGACAGGGGGCTCGGGTGGCTACACCTTC,CASSPSLTGGSGGYTF
TRBJ2-2,.,few,TRBV19,TGTGCCAGTAGTAACTTGGGGACTCCTGCCGGGGAGCTGTTTTTT,CASSNLGTPAGELFF
TRBJ2-3,TRBD2,.,TRBV5-5,TGTGCCAGCAGCTTTCTAGCGGGCTTCACAGATACGCAGTATTTT,CASSFLAGFTDTQYF